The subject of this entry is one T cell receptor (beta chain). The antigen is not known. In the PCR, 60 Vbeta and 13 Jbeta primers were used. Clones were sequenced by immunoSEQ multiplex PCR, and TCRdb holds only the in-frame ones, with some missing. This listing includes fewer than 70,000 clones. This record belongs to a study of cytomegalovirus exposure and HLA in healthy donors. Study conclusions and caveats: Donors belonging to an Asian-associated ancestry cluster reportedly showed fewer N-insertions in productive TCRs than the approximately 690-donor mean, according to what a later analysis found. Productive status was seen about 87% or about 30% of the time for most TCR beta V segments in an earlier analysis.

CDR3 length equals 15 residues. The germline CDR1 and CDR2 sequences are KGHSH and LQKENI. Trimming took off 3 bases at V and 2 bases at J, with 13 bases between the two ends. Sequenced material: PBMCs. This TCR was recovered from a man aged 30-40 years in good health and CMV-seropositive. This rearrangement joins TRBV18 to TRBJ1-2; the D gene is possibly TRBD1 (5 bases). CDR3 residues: CASSPLQGQNYGYTF. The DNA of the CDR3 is TGTGCCAGCTCACCCCTCCAGGGTCAAAACTATGGCTACACCTTC.